The 13 T cell receptor beta chains presented below share a single source sample, sequenced in a study of read filtering for tumor transcriptome and immune sequencing. This library used roughly 400 ng RNA and molecular barcoded adaptors spanning alpha/delta and beta/gamma chains. From the reads, TCRdb called clonotypes with MiXCR, one entry per CDR3 protein. The repertoire has roughly 90,000 distinct CDR3 sequences, 9% to 15% of them found once; the top ten carry about 15%. What was sequenced was a population of CD138-negative cells sorted from bone marrow. These receptors were taken from a donor at least 40 years old with multiple myeloma.

This clonotype has at least ten counts. J is TRBJ2-2 and V is TRBV3-1, with D hard to call. In germline, CDR1 is LGHDT, CDR2 YNNKEL (reference sequence). CDR3 length: 14 residues. Trimming took 4 bases from V and 2 from J, leaving 8 bases between them. The CDR3 here is CASSPNLNTGELFF. In nucleotides, the CDR3 is TGTGCCAGCAGCCCAAACCTCAACACCGGGGAGCTGTTTTTT.

This clonotype occurred many times. The chain employs TRBV5-4 and TRBJ2-7; 13 bases line up with TRBD2. V was pared by 2 bases and J by 5 bases, with 4 bases of the junction left unmatched. CDR1 SGHNT and CDR2 YYREEE come from the germline V gene (reference sequence). This CDR3 contains 15 residues. The CDR3 nucleotides are TGTGCCAGCAGCTTACGACTAGCGGGAGGCCACGAGCAGTACTTC. Translated: CASSLRLAGGHEQYF.

This clonotype was counted at least ten times. The CDR3 loop is CASRTGWETQYF. The CDR3 DNA sequence: TGTGCCAGCAGGACAGGGTGGGAGACCCAGTACTTC. The V call is TRBV28, the J call TRBJ2-5, with 7 bases matching TRBD1. The CDR3 has 12 residues. V lost 6 bases and J lost 5; bases outside the gene matches: 3. Looked up from germline, CDR1 is MDHEN and CDR2 is SYDVKM.

This clonotype was recorded a few times. CDR3 bases: TGCGCCAGCAGCAGGACAGGGGAACAGCCCCAGCATTTT. Amino acids: CASSRTGEQPQHF. The chain is built from TRBV5-1 and TRBJ1-5, with 9 bases aligning to TRBD1. V lost 4 bases to trimming and J lost 7 bases; unmatched junction nucleotides: 3. CDR1 is SGHRS and CDR2 is YFSETQ in the germline V gene. This CDR3 has 13 residues.

This clonotype has only a few counts. A much larger clone differs by one base, so this may be a read error. The chain joins TRBV28 to TRBJ2-7; D ambiguous. Trimming pared 5 bases from V and 6 bases from J, leaving 17 bases between. Germline loops: CDR1 MDHEN, CDR2 SYDVKM. The CDR3 is made up of 14 amino acids. For the CDR3, the DNA is TGTGCCAGCAGTCCACCCCCGGGCACCTGCGAGCAGTACTTC. It yields the protein CASSPPPGTCEQYF.

In this sample, this clonotype turned up many times. The V call is TRBV20-1, the J call TRBJ1-1; 8 nucleotides agree with TRBD1. In germline, CDR1 is DFQATT, CDR2 SNEGSKA (reference sequence). The CDR3 loop spans 13 amino acids. Trimming cost V 6 bases and J 3 bases; bases outside gene matches: 6. For the CDR3, the DNA is TGCAGTGCGCCAGGGGGCGCGGACACTGAAGCTTTCTTT. Protein sequence: CSAPGGADTEAFF.

Concerning this clonotype itself: A much larger clone sits a single nucleotide away, making a read error possible. The J gene is TRBJ2-1, the V gene TRBV7-9, with unresolved D. Trimming cost V 1 base and J 0 bases, with 10 bases left between them. Germline CDR1 and CDR2: SEHNR and FQNEAQ (reference sequence). CDR3 length: 16 amino acids. In DNA form, the CDR3 reads TGTGCCAGCAGCTTAGATTGCCAGAGCTCCTACAATGAGCAGTTCTTC. It specifies CASSLDCQSSYNEQFF.

This clonotype showed up many times. The CDR3 reads CASSSRLAGVVGELFF. CDR3 coding DNA: TGTGCCAGCAGCTCCCGACTAGCGGGAGTTGTCGGGGAGCTGTTTTTT. This chain uses TRBV7-2 with TRBJ2-2; 12 nucleotides align to TRBD2. This CDR3 comprises 16 residues. J was trimmed by 7 bases and V by 4 bases; bases with no gene match: 7. The germline V gene encodes CDR1 SGHTA and CDR2 FQGNSA.

This clonotype was found many times. The chain carries TRBV29-1 and TRBJ2-3; TRBD2 aligns across 10 bases. Per germline, CDR1 SQVTM and CDR2 ANQGSEA. The CDR3 is made up of 13 amino acids. J was trimmed by 0 bases and V by 7 bases; bases with no gene match: 1. The CDR3 reads CSATSGSTDTQYF. DNA for the CDR3: TGCAGCGCGACTAGCGGGAGCACAGATACGCAGTATTTT.

This clonotype was detected many times. This chain connects TRBV12-3 or TRBV12-4 to TRBJ1-2; the match to TRBD1 covers 10 bases. The CDR3 spans 15 residues. J lost 6 bases, V lost 3 bases, and 7 bases had no gene match. DNA for the CDR3: TGTGCCAGCAGTTTCTTGACAGGGGGCTCTCATGGCTACACCTTC. Its translation: CASSFLTGGSHGYTF.

This clonotype was seen ten or more times. The chain has TRBV7-9 and TRBJ2-1, with unresolved D. Germline V gives CDR1 SEHNR, CDR2 FQNEAQ (reference sequence). CDR3 size: 15 residues. V lost 5 bases, J lost 0 bases, and 11 bases lay in between. The CDR3 sequence is CASSPPQSSYNEQFF. CDR3 in DNA: TGTGCCAGCAGCCCTCCCCAGAGCTCCTACAATGAGCAGTTCTTC.

Ten or more counts support this clonotype. The V gene is TRBV20-1, the J gene TRBJ2-1; possibly TRBD1 for D (6 bases). This CDR3 comprises 15 residues. Per the germline V gene, CDR1 is DFQATT and CDR2 is SNEGSKA (reference sequence). V shed 2 bases and J shed 5 bases, with 16 bases lying between them. The CDR3 sequence: CSARRVDRYHNEQFF. As DNA, the CDR3 is TGCAGTGCTAGAAGGGTAGACAGGTACCACAATGAGCAGTTCTTC.

This clonotype was counted between two and nine times. This sequence joins TRBV29-1 and TRBJ2-5; D not resolved. Germline V gives CDR1 SQVTM, CDR2 ANQGSEA. The V gene lost 7 bases and the J gene lost 5 bases, with 17 bases spanning the gap. The CDR3 is 13 residues long. The CDR3 spells CSATESSDETQYF. CDR3 in DNA: TGCAGCGCAACCGAGTCCTCCGACGAGACCCAGTACTTC.